This entry lists 17 T cell receptor beta chains sequenced from one sample in a study of blood T cell repertoires in COVID-19. Sequencing used immunoSEQ multiplex PCR; TCRdb keeps in-frame clones, though not all of them. The sample yields around 40,000 clones, roughly 85% seen once. The material sequenced was peripheral blood. All receptors come from a human donor in a cohort sampled during active COVID-19.

This rearrangement joins TRBV4-1 to TRBJ2-2, with TRBD1 identical over 8 bases. V lost 4 bases, J lost 1 base, and 5 bases stayed unmatched. From germline, CDR1 is MGHRA and CDR2 YSYEKL. The CDR3 has 16 residues. This chain's CDR3 is CASSRGQGMNTGELFF. The CDR3 DNA is TGCGCCAGCAGCCGCGGACAGGGAATGAACACCGGGGAGCTGTTTTTT.

The V and J genes are TRBV10-1 and TRBJ2-2; 10 bases fit TRBD2. The germline V gene encodes CDR1 WNHNN and CDR2 SYGVQD (reference sequence). The CDR3 spans 15 residues. V trimming: 4 bases; J trimming: 6 bases; junction bases outside the gene matches: 5. Here the CDR3 DNA reads TGCGCCAGCAGTGGGCAGCGGGGGGGCCCCGGGGAGCTGTTTTTT. It translates to CASSGQRGGPGELFF.

This chain joins TRBV5-1 and TRBJ2-2, with 10 bases fitting TRBD2. The germline CDR1 and CDR2 sequences are SGHRS and YFSETQ. V lost 4 bases, J lost 6 bases, and 9 bases stayed unmatched. The CDR3 is made up of 16 amino acids. CDR3 protein: CASSPPGLAKAGELFF. The CDR3 nucleotides read TGCGCCAGCAGCCCTCCGGGACTAGCGAAAGCCGGGGAGCTGTTTTTT.

The chain has TRBV6-2 or TRBV6-3 and TRBJ2-7; 7 nucleotides match TRBD1. The CDR3 spans 15 residues. After removal of 0 bases from V and 5 bases from J, the junction contained 7 bases not matched to a gene. Germline CDR1 reads MNHEY; CDR2 reads SVGEGT. Here the CDR3 reads CASSYSDRNTHEQYF. In DNA, the CDR3 is TGTGCCAGCAGTTACTCGGACAGGAACACGCACGAGCAGTACTTC.

V is TRBV7-8 and J is TRBJ1-5; 8 bases line up with TRBD1. The germline V gene encodes CDR1 SGHVS and CDR2 FQNEAQ. The CDR3 is made up of 14 amino acids. V shed 4 bases and J 7 bases; nucleotides not matched to a gene: 6. The CDR3 reads CASSSRDRYQPQHF. In DNA form, the CDR3 reads TGTGCCAGCAGCTCCCGGGACAGGTACCAGCCCCAGCATTTT.

The chain joins TRBV18 to TRBJ2-2, with a possible D match to TRBD1 (6 bases). Trimming pared 6 bases from V and 7 bases from J, leaving 18 bases between. The CDR3 runs to 15 residues. Germline assignment: CDR1 KGHSH and CDR2 LQKENI. The CDR3 DNA reads as TGTGCCAGCTCGCCCAAGACAGGAACAATCGGGGAGCTGTTTTTT. Its protein is CASSPKTGTIGELFF.

This clone has a handful of counts. This chain links TRBV10-2 with TRBJ1-3; TRBD1 aligns across 11 bases. The germline V gene has CDR1 WSHSY and CDR2 SAAADI. CDR3 size: 13 residues. The trim removed 9 bases at V and 4 bases at J, leaving 2 bases unmatched. Written as DNA, the CDR3 is TGCGCCAGTTGGACAGGGGGCGGAAACACCATATATTTT. It codes for CASWTGGGNTIYF.

The chain joins TRBV3-1 (or the pseudogene TRBV3-2) to TRBJ2-2, with TRBD2 matching over 10 bases. Trimming removed 0 bases from V and 7 bases from J; junction bases left unmatched: 11. Per the germline V gene, CDR1 is LGHDT and CDR2 is YNNKEL (reference sequence). The CDR3 totals 18 residues. The CDR3 DNA reads TGTGCCAGCAGCCAAGATAGACCCCTAGCGGGAGCGGTCGGGGAGCTGTTTTTT. This gives the protein CASSQDRPLAGAVGELFF.

The CDR3 nucleotides read TGTGCCAGCGGGACAGGGGGAGATACGCAGTATTTT. It specifies CASGTGGDTQYF. The rearrangement links TRBV19 to TRBJ2-3; 11 nucleotides align to TRBD1. The germline V gene encodes CDR1 LNHDA and CDR2 SQIVND (reference sequence). The CDR3 runs to 12 residues. With V trimmed by 9 bases and J by 5 bases, 1 base remained unmatched.

This chain joins TRBV7-8 and TRBJ1-1, with 10 bases matching TRBD1. This CDR3 contains 18 residues. The germline CDR1 and CDR2 sequences are SGHVS and FQNEAQ. V shed 2 bases and J 6 bases; nucleotides not matched to a gene: 15. CDR3 amino acids: CASSLYSTGQGLGAEAFF. The CDR3 bases are TGTGCCAGCAGCTTATATTCGACGGGACAGGGGCTGGGGGCTGAAGCTTTCTTT.

This chain links TRBV5-1 with TRBJ2-3; 8 positions match TRBD1. Unmatched junction bases numbered 7, after V lost 6 bases and J lost 4 bases. The CDR3 extends over 14 amino acids. Germline V CDR1 and CDR2: SGHRS, YFSETQ. The CDR3 region is CASTGQGPPDTQYF. As DNA, the CDR3 is TGCGCCAGCACCGGACAGGGCCCCCCAGATACGCAGTATTTT.

This sequence joins TRBV19 and TRBJ1-6; D uncertain. The V end was cut by 1 base, the J end by 6 bases, with 13 bases between. The CDR3 is 16 residues long. Per the germline V gene, CDR1 is LNHDA and CDR2 is SQIVND (reference sequence). Here the CDR3 reads CASSIGFSSPNSPLHF. DNA for the CDR3: TGTGCCAGTAGTATAGGTTTCAGTTCTCCTAATTCACCCCTCCACTTT.

This clone was found once. The chain has TRBV6-6 and TRBJ2-7; 7 bases align to TRBD2. From germline, CDR1 is MNHNY and CDR2 SVGAGI (reference sequence). The CDR3 sequence is 13 residues long. The V segment lost 6 bases and the J segment 3 bases; nucleotides outside the gene matches: 5. The CDR3: CASSTSELYEQYF. In DNA, the CDR3 is TGTGCCAGCAGCACTAGCGAGCTCTACGAGCAGTACTTC.

The chain links TRBV6-2 or TRBV6-3 to TRBJ2-1, with D maybe TRBD2 (7 bases). Germline loops: CDR1 MNHEY, CDR2 SVGEGT. The CDR3 length is 14 residues. Trimming left V 3 bases short and J 6 bases short, with 12 bases between. The CDR3, as DNA: TGTGCCAGCAGTTATATTCGGGGGGCCAATGAGCAGTTCTTC. Encoded protein: CASSYIRGANEQFF.

The chain combines TRBV28 with TRBJ2-7, with 7 nucleotides matching TRBD2. With 3 bases clipped from V and 6 bases from J, the junction kept 14 bases outside the gene matches. CDR3 length: 16 amino acids. Germline V CDR1 and CDR2: MDHEN, SYDVKM. In DNA, the CDR3 is TGTGCCAGCAGTTTTGCCCCTTCGAGCGGGAAACGCGAGCAGTACTTC. This sequence encodes CASSFAPSSGKREQYF.

The rearrangement joins TRBV2 to TRBJ1-2; perhaps TRBD1 as D (6 bases). Trimming shortened V by 8 bases and J by 2 bases, and 12 bases separated the two germline ends. The CDR3 totals 13 residues. Germline V CDR1 and CDR2: SNHLY, FYNNEI. In DNA, the CDR3 is TGTGCCAGCGGTACAGGGCTCAACTATGGCTACACCTTC. Translation gives CASGTGLNYGYTF. The whole variable domain, remainder taken from reference TRBV2 and TRBJ1-2, is EPEVTQTPSHQVTQMGQEVILRCVPISNHLYFYWYRQILGQKVEFLVSFYNNEISEKSEIFDDQFSVERPDGSNFTLKIRSTKLEDSAMYFCASGTGLNYGYTFGSGTRLTVV.

This clone was counted a single time. The chain is built from TRBV20-1 and TRBJ2-7, with D possibly TRBD1 on 7 matching bases. Germline CDR1 DFQATT, CDR2 SNEGSKA (reference sequence). CDR3 length: 15 residues. The ends were cut back, 3 bases at V and 3 bases at J, with 18 bases in the middle. The CDR3 DNA reads TGCAGTGCTAGTTCCGGGACAGAGGACTACTACGAGCAGTACTTC. Translation: CSASSGTEDYYEQYF.